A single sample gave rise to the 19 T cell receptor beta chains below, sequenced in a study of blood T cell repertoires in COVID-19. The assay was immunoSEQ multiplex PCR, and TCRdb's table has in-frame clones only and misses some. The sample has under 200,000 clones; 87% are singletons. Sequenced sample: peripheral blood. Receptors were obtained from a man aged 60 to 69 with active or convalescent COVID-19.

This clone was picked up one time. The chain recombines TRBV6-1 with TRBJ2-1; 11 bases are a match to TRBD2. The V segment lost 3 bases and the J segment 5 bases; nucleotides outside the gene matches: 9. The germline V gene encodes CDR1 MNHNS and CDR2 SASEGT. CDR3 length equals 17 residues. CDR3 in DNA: TGTGCCAGCAGTGATGGGCTAGCGGGGGGCCATAACAATGAGCAGTTCTTC. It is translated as CASSDGLAGGHNNEQFF.

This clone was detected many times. CDR3 sequence reads: CASSQMAGQNNEQFF. In nucleotides, the CDR3 is TGTGCCAGCAGCCAGATGGCGGGTCAGAACAATGAGCAGTTCTTC. The chain combines TRBV11-2 with TRBJ2-1; possible D gene TRBD2, 5 bases. CDR3 length: 15 amino acids. The germline gives CDR1 SGHAT, CDR2 FQNNGV. The germline V and J ends were trimmed by 5 bases and 5 bases, with 16 bases remaining between them.

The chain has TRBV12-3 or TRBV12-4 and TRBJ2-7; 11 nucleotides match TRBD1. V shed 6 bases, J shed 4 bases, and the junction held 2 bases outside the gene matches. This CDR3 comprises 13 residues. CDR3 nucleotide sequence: TGTGCCAGCAGCCGGGACAGGGGGTACGAGCAGTACTTC. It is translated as CASSRDRGYEQYF.

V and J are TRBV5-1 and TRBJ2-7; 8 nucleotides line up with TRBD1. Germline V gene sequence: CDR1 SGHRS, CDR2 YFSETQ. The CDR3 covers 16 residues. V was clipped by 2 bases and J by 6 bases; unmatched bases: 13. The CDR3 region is CASSFLGQGGLGEQYF. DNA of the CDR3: TGCGCCAGCAGCTTCCTCGGACAGGGCGGCCTAGGCGAGCAGTACTTC.

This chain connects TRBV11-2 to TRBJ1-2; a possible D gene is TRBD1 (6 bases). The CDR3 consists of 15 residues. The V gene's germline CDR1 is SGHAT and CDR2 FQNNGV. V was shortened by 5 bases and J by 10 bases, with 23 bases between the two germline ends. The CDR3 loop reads CASSRIAGHTPPYTF. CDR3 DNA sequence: TGTGCCAGCAGCCGAATAGCGGGACACACTCCCCCCTACACCTTC.

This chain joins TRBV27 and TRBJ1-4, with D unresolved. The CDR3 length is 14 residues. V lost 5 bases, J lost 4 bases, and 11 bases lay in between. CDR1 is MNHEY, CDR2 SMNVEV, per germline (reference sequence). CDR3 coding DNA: TGTGCCAGCAGTCCCCGATCCGGTAATGAAAAACTGTTTTTT. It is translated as CASSPRSGNEKLFF.

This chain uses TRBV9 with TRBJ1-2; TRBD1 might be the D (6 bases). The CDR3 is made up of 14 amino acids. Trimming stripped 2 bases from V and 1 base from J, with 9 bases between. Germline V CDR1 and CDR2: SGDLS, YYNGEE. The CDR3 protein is CASSVDSFNYGYTF. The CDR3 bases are TGTGCCAGCAGCGTGGACAGTTTTAACTATGGCTACACCTTC.

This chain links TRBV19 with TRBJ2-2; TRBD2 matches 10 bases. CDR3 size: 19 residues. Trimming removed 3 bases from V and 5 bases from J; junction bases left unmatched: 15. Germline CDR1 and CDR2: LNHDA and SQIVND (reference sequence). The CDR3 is CASSIVSSGGPRRTGELFF. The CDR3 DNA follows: TGTGCCAGTAGTATTGTTTCTAGCGGGGGACCGCGTAGGACCGGGGAGCTGTTTTTT.

The CDR3 nucleotides read TGTGCCACCAGTGATTCGCGACAGGGGCGTCTGGAAAAACTGTTTTTT. This sequence encodes CATSDSRQGRLEKLFF. The chain employs TRBV24-1 and TRBJ1-4, with TRBD1 matching 8 bases. The CDR3 totals 16 residues. The trim removed 2 bases at V and 8 bases at J, leaving 9 bases unmatched. Germline-derived CDR1 and CDR2 are KGHDR and SFDVKD.

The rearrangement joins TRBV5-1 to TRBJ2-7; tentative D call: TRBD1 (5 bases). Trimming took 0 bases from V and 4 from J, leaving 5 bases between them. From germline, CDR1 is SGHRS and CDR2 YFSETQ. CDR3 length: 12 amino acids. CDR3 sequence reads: CASSLEGYEQYF. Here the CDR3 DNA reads TGCGCCAGCAGCTTGGAGGGGTACGAGCAGTACTTC. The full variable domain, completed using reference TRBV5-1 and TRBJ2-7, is KAGVTQTPRYLIKTRGQQVTLSCSPISGHRSVSWYQQTPGQGLQFLFEYFSETQRNKGNFPGRFSGRQFSNSRSEMNVSTLELGDSALYLCASSLEGYEQYFGPGTRLTVT.

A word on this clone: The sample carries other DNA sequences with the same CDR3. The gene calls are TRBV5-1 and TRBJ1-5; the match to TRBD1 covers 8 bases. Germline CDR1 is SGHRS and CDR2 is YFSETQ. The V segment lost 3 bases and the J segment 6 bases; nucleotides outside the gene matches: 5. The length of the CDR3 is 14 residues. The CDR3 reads CASSSGQVGQPQHF. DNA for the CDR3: TGCGCCAGCAGCTCGGGACAGGTTGGTCAGCCCCAGCATTTT.

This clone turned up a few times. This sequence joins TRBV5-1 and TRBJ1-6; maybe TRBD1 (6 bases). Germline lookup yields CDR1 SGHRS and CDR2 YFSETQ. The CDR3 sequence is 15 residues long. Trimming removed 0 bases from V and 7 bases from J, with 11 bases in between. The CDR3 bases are TGCGCCAGCAGCTTGGAGACAGGCGCGAATTCACCCCTCCACTTT. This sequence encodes CASSLETGANSPLHF.

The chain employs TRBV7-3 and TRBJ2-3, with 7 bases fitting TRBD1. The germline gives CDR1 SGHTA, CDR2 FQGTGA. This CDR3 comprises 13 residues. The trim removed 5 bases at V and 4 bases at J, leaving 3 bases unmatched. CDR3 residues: CASSPRGPDTQYF. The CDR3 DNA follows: TGTGCCAGCAGCCCAAGGGGGCCAGATACGCAGTATTTT.

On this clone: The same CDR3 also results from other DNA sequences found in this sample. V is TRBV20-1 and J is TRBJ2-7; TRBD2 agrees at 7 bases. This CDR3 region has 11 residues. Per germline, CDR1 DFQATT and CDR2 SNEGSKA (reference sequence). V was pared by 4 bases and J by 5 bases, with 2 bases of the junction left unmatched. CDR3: CSATSGHEQYF. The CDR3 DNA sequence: TGCAGTGCTACTAGCGGCCACGAGCAGTACTTC.

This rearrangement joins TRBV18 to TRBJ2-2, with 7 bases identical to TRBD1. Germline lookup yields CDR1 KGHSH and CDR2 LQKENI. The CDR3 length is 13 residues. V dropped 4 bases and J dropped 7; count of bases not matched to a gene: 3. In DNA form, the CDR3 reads TGTGCCAGCTCACGACAGGGAAACGGGGAGCTGTTTTTT. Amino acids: CASSRQGNGELFF.

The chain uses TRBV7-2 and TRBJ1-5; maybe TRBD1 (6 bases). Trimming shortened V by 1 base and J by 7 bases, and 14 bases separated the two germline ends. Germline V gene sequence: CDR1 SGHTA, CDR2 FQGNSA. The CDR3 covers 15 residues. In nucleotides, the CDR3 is TGTGCCAGCAGCTTAGACAGGGCGGGCATACAGCCCCAGCATTTT. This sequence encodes CASSLDRAGIQPQHF.

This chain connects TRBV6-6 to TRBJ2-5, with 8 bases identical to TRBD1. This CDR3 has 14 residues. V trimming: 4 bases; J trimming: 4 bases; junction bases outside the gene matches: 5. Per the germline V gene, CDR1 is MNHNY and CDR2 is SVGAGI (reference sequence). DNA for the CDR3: TGTGCCAGCAGTTCCGGGACAGGAGGAGAGACCCAGTACTTC. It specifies CASSSGTGGETQYF.

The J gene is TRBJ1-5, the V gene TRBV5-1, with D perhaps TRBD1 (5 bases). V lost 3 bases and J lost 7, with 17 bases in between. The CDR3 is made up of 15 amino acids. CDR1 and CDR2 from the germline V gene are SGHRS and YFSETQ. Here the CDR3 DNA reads TGCGCCAGCAGCTGGTCAGGTCAGGGTGGCCAGCCCCAGCATTTT. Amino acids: CASSWSGQGGQPQHF. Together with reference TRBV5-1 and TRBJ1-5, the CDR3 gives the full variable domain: KAGVTQTPRYLIKTRGQQVTLSCSPISGHRSVSWYQQTPGQGLQFLFEYFSETQRNKGNFPGRFSGRQFSNSRSEMNVSTLELGDSALYLCASSWSGQGGQPQHFGDGTRLSIL.

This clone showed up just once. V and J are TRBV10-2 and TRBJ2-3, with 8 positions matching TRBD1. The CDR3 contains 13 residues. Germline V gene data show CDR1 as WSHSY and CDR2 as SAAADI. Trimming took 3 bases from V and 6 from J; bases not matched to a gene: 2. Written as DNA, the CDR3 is TGCGCCAGCAGTGACAACAGGGGGGATACGCAGTATTTT. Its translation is CASSDNRGDTQYF.